The table lists the clone carrying this T cell receptor beta chain with many counts. This entry comes from a study of regulatory T cells in long-lasting Graves disease. Combining iRepertoire HTBI primers with Arm-PCR of CDR3 regions, the authors built TCR beta libraries. TCRdb re-called the multiplex PCR reads through MiXCR, storing one row per CDR3 protein. Found here are about 500,000 distinct CDR3 sequences, 9.5% to 15% of them singletons; the top ten hold about 8.9%. Time point reported: newly diagnosed GD, antithyroid drugs for less than 3 months. Researchers made the TCR library from RNA that was extracted from PBMCs. These data were likewise used in another study, on T cells in Graves' hyperthyroidism and ophthalmopathy.

Material: peripheral blood mononuclear cells (PBMCs), obtained at new diagnosis, from a patient treated with antithyroid drugs. This TCR was recovered from a woman younger than 45 with Graves disease.

The chain's CDR3 is CASSPAGGYSNQPQHF. The CDR3, as DNA: TGTGCCAGTAGTCCAGCCGGGGGCTATAGCAATCAGCCCCAGCATTTT. V and J are TRBV19 and TRBJ1-5; D might be TRBD1 (6 bases). Per germline, CDR1 LNHDA and CDR2 SQIVND (reference sequence). The V and J ends lost 5 bases and 0 bases respectively, with 14 bases between them. This CDR3 has 16 residues.